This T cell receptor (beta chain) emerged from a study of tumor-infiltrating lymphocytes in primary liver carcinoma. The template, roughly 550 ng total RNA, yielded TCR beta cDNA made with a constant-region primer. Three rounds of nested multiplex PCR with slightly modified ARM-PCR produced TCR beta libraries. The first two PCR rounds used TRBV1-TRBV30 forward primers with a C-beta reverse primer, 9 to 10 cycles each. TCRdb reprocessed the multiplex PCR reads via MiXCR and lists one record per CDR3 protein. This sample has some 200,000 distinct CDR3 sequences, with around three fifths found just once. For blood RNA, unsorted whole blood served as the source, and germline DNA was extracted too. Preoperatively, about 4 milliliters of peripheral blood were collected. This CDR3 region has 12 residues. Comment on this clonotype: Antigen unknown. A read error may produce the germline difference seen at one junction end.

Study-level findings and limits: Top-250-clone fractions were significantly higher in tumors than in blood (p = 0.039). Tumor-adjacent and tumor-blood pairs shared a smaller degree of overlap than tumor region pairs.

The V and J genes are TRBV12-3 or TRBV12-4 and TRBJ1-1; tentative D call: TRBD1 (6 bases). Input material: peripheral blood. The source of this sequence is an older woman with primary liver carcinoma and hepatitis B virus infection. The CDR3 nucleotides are TGTGTCAGCAGTTTATCGGGGGGCAGGACTTTCTTT. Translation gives CVSSLSGGRTFF.